This entry lists 2 T cell receptor beta chains sequenced from one sample in a study of T cell responses to AZD1222 COVID-19 vaccine. Only in-frame clones appear in the TCRdb table, and some are missing; sequencing was by immunoSEQ multiplex PCR. In the table there are some 96,000 clones, just under 90% of which are singletons. Sequenced material: peripheral blood, taken on day 0 of AZD1222 vaccination. The receptors originated from an adult in good health.

J is TRBJ1-2 and V is TRBV6-5; the D gene is possibly TRBD1 (5 bases). The germline V and J ends were trimmed by 4 bases and 5 bases, with 11 bases remaining between them. CDR3 length: 13 residues. CDR1 MNHEY and CDR2 SVGAGI come from the germline V gene. CDR3 DNA: TGTGCCAGCAGTTTAGGCAGGGCGTATGGCTACACCTTC. This gives the protein CASSLGRAYGYTF.

This clone came up a few times. V gene TRBV4-2 combines with J gene TRBJ2-5; D call uncertain. V was pared by 1 base and J by 4 bases, with 4 bases between. CDR1 is LGHNA and CDR2 is YNFKEQ in the germline V gene. This CDR3 has 12 residues. CDR3 coding DNA: TGTGCCAGCAGCCAAGGGGCAGAGACCCAGTACTTC. Translated: CASSQGAETQYF.